A selection of T cell receptor beta chains follows, all from one sample in a study of OX40 agonist ivuxolimab in advanced cancers. Repertoires were generated with immunoSEQ multiplex PCR, while TCRdb's copy carries only in-frame clones and drops some. The data hold 75,000 to 100,000 clones, with about 90% observed a single time. The source material was CD4+ or CD8+ T cells sorted from blood, sampled in a trial of the OX40 agonist ivuxolimab. These receptor sequences come from an adult with an advanced solid tumor such as melanoma, head and neck, liver or kidney cancer. Each CDR3 is given with its conserved first and last residue. A D gene is named only where the DNA matches it firmly.

d_gene: -; j_gene: TRBJ1-2; v_gene: TRBV11-3; CDR3aa: CASSPEGGTNYGYTF
d_gene: TRBD2; j_gene: TRBJ2-7; v_gene: TRBV7-9; CDR3aa: CASSRPGGSYEQYF
d_gene: -; j_gene: TRBJ2-7; v_gene: TRBV5-4; CDR3aa: CASSLAEPPYEQYF
d_gene: -; j_gene: TRBJ2-2; v_gene: TRBV28; CDR3aa: CASSLFFTADPTNTGELFF
d_gene: -; j_gene: TRBJ1-2; v_gene: TRBV14; CDR3aa: CASRYQGQGQGAGSPANYGYTF
d_gene: -; j_gene: TRBJ1-1; v_gene: TRBV19; CDR3aa: CASSIQGLNTEAFF
d_gene: -; j_gene: TRBJ2-5; v_gene: TRBV4-3; CDR3aa: CASSQGLRTETQYF
d_gene: TRBD2; j_gene: TRBJ2-2; v_gene: TRBV7-9; CDR3aa: CASSLAVPSGSSGELFF
d_gene: -; j_gene: TRBJ2-7; v_gene: TRBV15; CDR3aa: CATSRGGTSYEQYF
d_gene: TRBD1; j_gene: TRBJ2-5; v_gene: TRBV5-4; CDR3aa: CASSPRGPGETQYF
d_gene: -; j_gene: TRBJ1-5; v_gene: TRBV27; CDR3aa: CASSQLVGQPQHF
d_gene: TRBD1; j_gene: TRBJ2-2; v_gene: TRBV6-6; CDR3aa: CASSYRGPAGELFF
d_gene: TRBD1; j_gene: TRBJ1-5; v_gene: TRBV13; CDR3aa: CASSGTGGSRQPQHF
d_gene: TRBD1; j_gene: TRBJ2-5; v_gene: TRBV7-1; CDR3aa: CASSLGIQGAETQYF
d_gene: -; j_gene: TRBJ2-7; v_gene: TRBV6-8; CDR3aa: CASSYSPGHYEQYF
d_gene: TRBD1; j_gene: TRBJ1-6; v_gene: TRBV30; CDR3aa: CAWRHRDRGNSPLHF
d_gene: -; j_gene: TRBJ1-5; v_gene: TRBV7-2; CDR3aa: CASSFSSGGQPQHF
d_gene: -; j_gene: TRBJ2-7; v_gene: TRBV6-5; CDR3aa: CASRRAPVYEQYF
d_gene: TRBD1; j_gene: TRBJ2-5; v_gene: TRBV14; CDR3aa: CASSQGQAFWTQYF
d_gene: TRBD2; j_gene: TRBJ2-2; v_gene: TRBV11-2; CDR3aa: CASTLVAGGTGELFF
d_gene: -; j_gene: TRBJ1-2; v_gene: TRBV2; CDR3aa: CASRETRLSYGYTF
d_gene: TRBD1; j_gene: TRBJ2-7; v_gene: TRBV7-2; CDR3aa: CASSFRSAGQGGSYEQYF
d_gene: TRBD1; j_gene: TRBJ1-4; v_gene: TRBV5-1; CDR3aa: CASSLGAGGQKGEKLFF
d_gene: TRBD2; j_gene: TRBJ2-1; v_gene: TRBV11-3; CDR3aa: CASSPGKRDRDYNEQFF
d_gene: TRBD2; j_gene: TRBJ2-7; v_gene: TRBV7-8; CDR3aa: CASSPLAGPSYEQYF
d_gene: -; j_gene: TRBJ2-7; v_gene: TRBV6-6; CDR3aa: CASRNSKLSYEQYF
d_gene: TRBD2; j_gene: TRBJ2-7; v_gene: TRBV10-1; CDR3aa: CASSWTRHSSYEQYF
d_gene: -; j_gene: TRBJ1-1; v_gene: TRBV2; CDR3aa: CASQEGEMNTEAFF
d_gene: -; j_gene: TRBJ2-3; v_gene: TRBV7-9; CDR3aa: CASSFTRPEDTQYF
d_gene: TRBD2; j_gene: TRBJ2-3; v_gene: TRBV19; CDR3aa: CASSSSGTRGDTQYF
d_gene: -; j_gene: TRBJ1-2; v_gene: TRBV30; CDR3aa: CAWSVNGYGYTF
d_gene: TRBD1; j_gene: TRBJ1-2; v_gene: TRBV19; CDR3aa: CASSGTGEPNYGYTF
d_gene: -; j_gene: TRBJ2-5; v_gene: TRBV19; CDR3aa: CASSTGPQETQYF
d_gene: -; j_gene: TRBJ2-5; v_gene: TRBV18; CDR3aa: CASSPPGGVMWTQYF
d_gene: -; j_gene: TRBJ1-2; v_gene: TRBV6-5; CDR3aa: CASSLDTYYGYTF
d_gene: -; j_gene: TRBJ1-2; v_gene: TRBV7-2; CDR3aa: CASSLVASGARGYTF
d_gene: -; j_gene: TRBJ2-3; v_gene: TRBV27; CDR3aa: CASSLSGPQMTDTQYF
d_gene: -; j_gene: TRBJ2-3; v_gene: TRBV30; CDR3aa: CAWSSAAASTDTQYF
d_gene: -; j_gene: TRBJ1-1; v_gene: TRBV30; CDR3aa: CAWSTGVVGLNTEAFF
d_gene: -; j_gene: TRBJ2-7; v_gene: TRBV21-1; CDR3aa: CASSNLLRGKEDEQYF
d_gene: -; j_gene: TRBJ2-1; v_gene: TRBV23-1; CDR3aa: CASSQSGPLRLDRNEQFF
d_gene: -; j_gene: TRBJ2-7; v_gene: TRBV5-4; CDR3aa: CASSLEVIGEQYF
d_gene: TRBD2; j_gene: TRBJ2-3; v_gene: TRBV4-1; CDR3aa: CASSQDREVDTQYF
d_gene: -; j_gene: TRBJ2-7; v_gene: TRBV7-8; CDR3aa: CASSLDRLQQYF
d_gene: TRBD1; j_gene: TRBJ2-5; v_gene: TRBV18; CDR3aa: CASSPRRDRGETQYF
d_gene: TRBD1; j_gene: TRBJ1-2; v_gene: TRBV7-2; CDR3aa: CASSLESGGYGYTF
d_gene: TRBD1; j_gene: TRBJ1-6; v_gene: TRBV4-3; CDR3aa: CASSILTGINSPLHF
d_gene: -; j_gene: TRBJ2-3; v_gene: TRBV5-4; CDR3aa: CASTQGGAGDDTQYF
d_gene: TRBD1; j_gene: TRBJ1-1; v_gene: TRBV30; CDR3aa: CASSTGEAFF
d_gene: TRBD2; j_gene: TRBJ2-7; v_gene: TRBV7-6; CDR3aa: CASSLEDGRGYEQYF
d_gene: TRBD2; j_gene: TRBJ2-3; v_gene: TRBV7-2; CDR3aa: CASSLRLAGEGTQYF
d_gene: -; j_gene: TRBJ2-7; v_gene: TRBV19; CDR3aa: CASSIPGLHEQYF
d_gene: -; j_gene: TRBJ2-2; v_gene: TRBV5-4; CDR3aa: CASSLAERRNTGELFF
d_gene: TRBD1; j_gene: TRBJ2-7; v_gene: TRBV7-2; CDR3aa: CASSAGQGGEQYF